Listed below are T cell receptor beta chains from one sample, sequenced in a study of T cells in Graves' hyperthyroidism and ophthalmopathy. TCRdb analysed the multiplex PCR reads with MiXCR anew, one entry per CDR3 protein. The sample contains some 490,000 distinct CDR3 sequences, approximately 22% of which appear only once. The sequencing sample was made of blood. These receptor sequences come from a woman between 65 and 79 years old with Graves' ophthalmopathy. Both conserved end residues are part of each CDR3. The D gene is left open where the match is weak. Size is omitted from some rows. Given values are once, few, many or a class for expanded clones.

d_call: -
clone_size: few
v_call: TRBV19
j_call: TRBJ1-1
cdr3_nt: TGTGCCAGTAGTAGACACCTTGAAGCTTTCTTT
cdr3_aa: CASSRHLEAFF

d_call: TRBD2
clone_size: -
v_call: TRBV28
j_call: TRBJ2-7
cdr3_nt: TGTGCCAGCAGCCCCGCCGGAATAGCGGGGCTCTCCTACGAGCAGTACTTC
cdr3_aa: CASSPAGIAGLSYEQYF

d_call: TRBD2
clone_size: many
v_call: TRBV11-2
j_call: TRBJ2-1
cdr3_nt: TGTGCCAGCAGCTTAGAGTCACTAGCGGGAAGGGAGCAGTTCTTC
cdr3_aa: CASSLESLAGREQFF

d_call: -
clone_size: few
v_call: TRBV6-5
j_call: TRBJ1-6
cdr3_nt: TGTGCCAGCAGTTACTCTCATCGGCAGCCAAATTATAATTCACCCCTCCACTTT
cdr3_aa: CASSYSHRQPNYNSPLHF

d_call: -
clone_size: -
v_call: TRBV12-3/TRBV12-4
j_call: TRBJ1-1
cdr3_nt: TGTGCCAGCAGTTTCGGGTCTGGGGGCACTGAAGCTTTCTTT
cdr3_aa: CASSFGSGGTEAFF

d_call: TRBD2
clone_size: few
v_call: TRBV7-8
j_call: TRBJ2-1
cdr3_nt: TGTGCCAGCAGCATAAGCGGGAGCAGTCCCTGGGGTGAGCAGTTCTTC
cdr3_aa: CASSISGSSPWGEQFF

d_call: -
clone_size: -
v_call: TRBV6-2/TRBV6-3
j_call: TRBJ1-5
cdr3_nt: TGTGCCAGCAGTTACCCACAGGAGGGGCAGCCCCAGCATTTT
cdr3_aa: CASSYPQEGQPQHF

d_call: -
clone_size: many
v_call: TRBV12-3/TRBV12-4
j_call: TRBJ1-2
cdr3_nt: TGTGCCAGCACTCCTTCGGAAGCTGGCTATGGCTACACCTTC
cdr3_aa: CASTPSEAGYGYTF

d_call: -
clone_size: many
v_call: TRBV6-2/TRBV6-3
j_call: TRBJ1-1
cdr3_nt: TGTGCCAGCAGTTACTCGAGAGGGATGAACACTGAAGCTTTCTTT
cdr3_aa: CASSYSRGMNTEAFF

d_call: TRBD1
clone_size: few
v_call: TRBV6-6
j_call: TRBJ2-7
cdr3_nt: TGTGCCAGCAGTTACGCCGGGACAGGGTCCAACGAGCAGTACTTC
cdr3_aa: CASSYAGTGSNEQYF

d_call: -
clone_size: few
v_call: TRBV6-2/TRBV6-3
j_call: TRBJ1-5
cdr3_nt: TGTGCCAGCAGTTACTCAGGGGGAGCCCAGCCCCAGCATTTT
cdr3_aa: CASSYSGGAQPQHF

d_call: -
clone_size: -
v_call: TRBV30
j_call: TRBJ1-3
cdr3_nt: TGTGCCTGGACAGGGACCTTCTCTGGAAACACCATATATTTT
cdr3_aa: CAWTGTFSGNTIYF

d_call: -
clone_size: -
v_call: TRBV20-1
j_call: TRBJ1-1
cdr3_nt: TGCAGTGCGTTTGGAAGACGGCCGAACACTGAAGCTTTCTTT
cdr3_aa: CSAFGRRPNTEAFF

d_call: -
clone_size: -
v_call: TRBV4-3
j_call: TRBJ2-7
cdr3_nt: TGCGCCAGCAGCCGGGTAGGGGACTCCTACGAGCAGTACTTC
cdr3_aa: CASSRVGDSYEQYF

d_call: -
clone_size: -
v_call: TRBV4-1
j_call: TRBJ2-7
cdr3_nt: TGCGCCAGCAGCCAACCCGGGAGTGGAACCTACGAGCAGTACTTC
cdr3_aa: CASSQPGSGTYEQYF

d_call: TRBD1
clone_size: -
v_call: TRBV20-1
j_call: TRBJ1-1
cdr3_nt: TGCAGTGCTAGCCTCTCACAGGGGCTGAGGGCTTTCTTT
cdr3_aa: CSASLSQGLRAFF

d_call: TRBD1
clone_size: -
v_call: TRBV5-1
j_call: TRBJ2-1
cdr3_nt: TGCGCCAGCAGCCGACAGGGGGCCTTGTACAATGAGCAGTTCTTC
cdr3_aa: CASSRQGALYNEQFF

d_call: TRBD2
clone_size: few
v_call: TRBV28
j_call: TRBJ2-1
cdr3_nt: TGTGCCAGCAGTCGCGGGACTAGCGGGAGCAGGAGGCAGTTCTTC
cdr3_aa: CASSRGTSGSRRQFF

d_call: TRBD2
clone_size: -
v_call: TRBV7-2
j_call: TRBJ2-7
cdr3_nt: TGTGCCAGCAGCTTAAGTCGTACTAGCGGGAGGGGCGGCTACGAGCAGTACTTC
cdr3_aa: CASSLSRTSGRGGYEQYF

d_call: -
clone_size: -
v_call: TRBV7-2
j_call: TRBJ2-7
cdr3_nt: TGTGCCAGCAGCTTACTACCTAACTCCCACGAGCAGTACTTC
cdr3_aa: CASSLLPNSHEQYF

d_call: -
clone_size: -
v_call: TRBV19
j_call: TRBJ2-4
cdr3_nt: TGTGCCAGTAGTGGGCTTGCGAGCCGAGAGGACATTCAGTACTTC
cdr3_aa: CASSGLASREDIQYF

d_call: -
clone_size: few
v_call: TRBV28
j_call: TRBJ1-1
cdr3_nt: TGTGCCAGCAGTAGGTCAGGGACGGGCACTGAAGCTTTCTTT
cdr3_aa: CASSRSGTGTEAFF

d_call: -
clone_size: -
v_call: TRBV6-6
j_call: TRBJ1-1
cdr3_nt: TGTGCCAGCAGTTACGAGGGTTTGAGAACTGAAGCTTTCTTT
cdr3_aa: CASSYEGLRTEAFF

d_call: TRBD1
clone_size: few
v_call: TRBV30
j_call: TRBJ1-3
cdr3_nt: TGTGCCTGGGGAGACCCGGGGACAGGGCTCTCTGGAAACACCATATATTTT
cdr3_aa: CAWGDPGTGLSGNTIYF

d_call: -
clone_size: -
v_call: TRBV10-3
j_call: TRBJ2-7
cdr3_nt: TGTGCCATCACCTTGGAGGGCGAGCAGTACTTC
cdr3_aa: CAITLEGEQYF

d_call: TRBD2
clone_size: many
v_call: TRBV12-3/TRBV12-4
j_call: TRBJ2-5
cdr3_nt: TGTGCCAGCAGGGGGCGGGGGGAGACCCAGTACTTC
cdr3_aa: CASRGRGETQYF

d_call: -
clone_size: few
v_call: TRBV5-1
j_call: TRBJ1-1
cdr3_nt: TGCGCCAGCAGCTCGGACAGCCGGGCGTACACTGAAGCTTTCTTT
cdr3_aa: CASSSDSRAYTEAFF

d_call: TRBD1
clone_size: -
v_call: TRBV7-9
j_call: TRBJ2-6
cdr3_nt: TGTGCCAGCAGCTTTTGGGGACAGGGGTCTGGGGCCAACGTCCTGACTTTC
cdr3_aa: CASSFWGQGSGANVLTF

d_call: -
clone_size: few
v_call: TRBV20-1
j_call: TRBJ2-1
cdr3_nt: TGCAGTACCCTTTGGGGTGAGCAGTTCTTC
cdr3_aa: CSTLWGEQFF

d_call: -
clone_size: many
v_call: TRBV7-2
j_call: TRBJ2-7
cdr3_nt: TGTGCCAGCAGCTTAGGCCCGGGAAGCTCCTACGAGCAGTACTTC
cdr3_aa: CASSLGPGSSYEQYF

d_call: TRBD2
clone_size: few
v_call: TRBV6-1
j_call: TRBJ2-1
cdr3_nt: TGTGCCAGCAGTGCTTCTCGGGGGTTAGCGGGAGGGGGTGAGCAGTTCTTC
cdr3_aa: CASSASRGLAGGGEQFF